This is a list of T cell receptor beta chains from one sample in a study of cytotoxic CD8 clonotypes in ibrutinib-treated CLL. TCRdb's table, derived via immunoSEQ multiplex PCR, lists solely in-frame clones and lacks some. The table lists over 250,000 clones, about 72% of them singletons. Material: PBMCs, obtained at disease progression, from a patient treated with ibrutinib. These receptors all stem from a human donor with chronic lymphocytic leukemia. The conserved cysteine and the conserved F or W are not part of the CDR3 here. The order of the fields is V gene, J gene, CDR3 protein.

V: TRBV2
J: TRBJ1-1
CDR3: ASSEAVVSEAF

V: TRBV2
J: TRBJ2-7
CDR3: ASSESGLAGVFYEQY

V: TRBV9
J: TRBJ2-2
CDR3: ASRGRTTGELF

V: TRBV28
J: TRBJ2-7
CDR3: ASSSGTSYEQY

V: TRBV6-5
J: TRBJ1-1
CDR3: ASSYWWNTEAF

V: TRBV7-6
J: TRBJ1-3
CDR3: ASSLAGSGNTIY

V: TRBV9
J: TRBJ2-1
CDR3: ASSVGGAAYNEQF

V: TRBV2
J: TRBJ2-1
CDR3: ASSDNPTTDRVQF

V: TRBV7-7
J: TRBJ2-7
CDR3: ASSLQQGAYEQY

V: TRBV10-3
J: TRBJ1-1
CDR3: AIWEGVSTEAF

V: TRBV9
J: TRBJ1-1
CDR3: ASSVASAGPEAF

V: TRBV29-1
J: TRBJ2-1
CDR3: SVEPLGQGGYNEQF

V: TRBV2
J: TRBJ2-7
CDR3: ASRTGGYEQY

V: TRBV7-9
J: TRBJ1-1
CDR3: ASSFSGNTEAF

V: TRBV7-9
J: TRBJ2-5
CDR3: ASSFGTGDRQETQY

V: TRBV7-2
J: TRBJ2-2
CDR3: ASSSTVNTGELF

V: TRBV28
J: TRBJ2-5
CDR3: ASSFAGGGTQY

V: TRBV19
J: TRBJ2-2
CDR3: ASSNRTGGASDTGELF